The 8 T cell receptor beta chains reported below all come from one sample, sequenced in a study of response to subunit inactivated influenza vaccine. One entry per CDR3 protein, called by TCRdb with MiXCR from the RT-PCR reads. The table shows 300,000 to 350,000 distinct CDR3 sequences, with 21% occurring only once. Sequenced here: PBMCs from blood, sampled 21 months after vaccination. Receptor source: a man in his fifties or sixties who received an inactivated influenza vaccine.

The chain uses TRBV20-1 and TRBJ1-2; D is unresolved. The V end was cut by 0 bases, the J end by 4 bases, with 12 bases between. Germline assignment: CDR1 DFQATT and CDR2 SNEGSKA (reference sequence). CDR3 size: 14 residues. CDR3 nucleotides: TGCAGTGCTAGAGATCAAGGGAAAGGCTATGGCTACACCTTC. Protein: CSARDQGKGYGYTF.

This clonotype was seen only a few times. This chain connects TRBV12-3 or TRBV12-4 to TRBJ1-1, with 7 bases lining up with TRBD1. V trimming: 1 base; J trimming: 6 bases; junction bases outside the gene matches: 8. The CDR3 runs to 15 residues. DNA of the CDR3: TGTGCCAGCAGTTTAGAAGCAGGGGGAAGACCTGAAGCTTTCTTT. It encodes CASSLEAGGRPEAFF.

The rearrangement joins TRBV3-1 to TRBJ2-1; 9 bases align to TRBD2. The trim removed 3 bases at V and 7 bases at J, leaving 4 bases unmatched. The CDR3 totals 14 residues. In germline, CDR1 is LGHDT, CDR2 YNNKEL (reference sequence). The CDR3 here is CASSHSSGTNEQFF. CDR3 DNA: TGTGCCAGCAGCCATTCTAGCGGGACAAATGAGCAGTTCTTC.

This clonotype was found a few times. In DNA form, the CDR3 reads TGTGCCAGCAGCTTAGTTCTGGCGAAGAACACTGAAGCTTTCTTT. Encoded protein: CASSLVLAKNTEAFF. The chain has TRBV7-2 and TRBJ1-1; no clear D. This CDR3 is built from 15 residues. Deletions cut 1 base from V and 1 base from J, with 10 bases between. CDR1 and CDR2 (germline): SGHTA, FQGNSA. The entire variable domain, with the rest obtained from reference TRBV7-2 and TRBJ1-1, is as follows: GAGVSQSPSNKVTEKGKDVELRCDPISGHTALYWYRQSLGQGLEFLIYFQGNSAPDKSGLPSDRFSAERTGGSVSTLTIQRTQQEDSAVYLCASSLVLAKNTEAFFGQGTRLTVV.

The chain carries TRBV20-1 and TRBJ2-2; the D gene is possibly TRBD1 (5 bases). V was shortened by 3 bases and J by 2 bases, with 16 bases between the two germline ends. This CDR3 spans 16 amino acids. Germline V gene sequence: CDR1 DFQATT, CDR2 SNEGSKA (reference sequence). CDR3 loop: CSASTRDSFNTGELFF. DNA for the CDR3: TGCAGTGCTAGTACCCGTGACAGCTTTAACACCGGGGAGCTGTTTTTT.

This clonotype was observed many times. The J gene is TRBJ1-4, the V gene TRBV5-1; D not resolved. Between the trimmed V and J ends, which lost 0 bases and 0 bases, there was a span of 9 bases. Per the germline V gene, CDR1 is SGHRS and CDR2 is YFSETQ. The CDR3 is 16 residues long. CDR3 coding DNA: TGCGCCAGCAGCTTGGGGCAGCTCGCAACTAATGAAAAACTGTTTTTT. Protein: CASSLGQLATNEKLFF. Variable domain in full (rest from reference TRBV5-1 and TRBJ1-4): KAGVTQTPRYLIKTRGQQVTLSCSPISGHRSVSWYQQTPGQGLQFLFEYFSETQRNKGNFPGRFSGRQFSNSRSEMNVSTLELGDSALYLCASSLGQLATNEKLFFGSGTQLSVL.

As regards this clonotype: An end of the junction differs from the germline gene, which may be a read error. The CDR3 DNA is TGTGCCAGCAGCCTAGACAGGGGTATCTACGAGCAGTACTTC. Amino acid sequence: CASSLDRGIYEQYF. The chain links TRBV11-2 to TRBJ2-7; 8 bases map to TRBD1. The length of the CDR3 is 14 residues. In germline, CDR1 is SGHAT, CDR2 FQNNGV. Based on the CDR3 plus reference TRBV11-2 and TRBJ2-7, the full variable domain is EAGVAQSPRYKIIEKRQSVAFWCNPISGHATLYWYQQILGQGPKLLIQFQNNGVVDDSQLPKDRFSAERLKGVDSTLKIQPAKLEDSAVYLCASSLDRGIYEQYFGPGTRLTVT.

This clonotype was detected a few times. The chain couples TRBV13 to TRBJ1-5; no reliable D call. Germline V CDR1 and CDR2: PRHDT, FYEKMQ (reference sequence). There are 15 residues in the CDR3. V was trimmed by 0 bases and J by 4 bases, leaving 10 bases between them. The CDR3 spells CASSLGVRGNQPQHF. As DNA, the CDR3 is TGTGCCAGCAGCTTAGGGGTGCGGGGAAATCAGCCCCAGCATTTT.